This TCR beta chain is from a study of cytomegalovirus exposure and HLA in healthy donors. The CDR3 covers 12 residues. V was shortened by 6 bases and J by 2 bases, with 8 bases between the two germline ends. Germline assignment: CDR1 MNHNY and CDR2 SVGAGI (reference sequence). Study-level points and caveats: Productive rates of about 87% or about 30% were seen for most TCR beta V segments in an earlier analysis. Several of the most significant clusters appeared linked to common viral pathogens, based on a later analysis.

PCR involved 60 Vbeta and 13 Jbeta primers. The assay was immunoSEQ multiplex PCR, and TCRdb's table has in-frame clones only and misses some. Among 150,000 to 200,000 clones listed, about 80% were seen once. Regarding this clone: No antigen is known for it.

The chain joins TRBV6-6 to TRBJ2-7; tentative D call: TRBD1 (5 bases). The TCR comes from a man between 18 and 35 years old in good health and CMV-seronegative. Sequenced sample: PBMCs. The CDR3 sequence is CASRDSPYEQYF. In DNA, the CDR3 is TGTGCCAGCAGAGACAGTCCCTACGAGCAGTACTTC.